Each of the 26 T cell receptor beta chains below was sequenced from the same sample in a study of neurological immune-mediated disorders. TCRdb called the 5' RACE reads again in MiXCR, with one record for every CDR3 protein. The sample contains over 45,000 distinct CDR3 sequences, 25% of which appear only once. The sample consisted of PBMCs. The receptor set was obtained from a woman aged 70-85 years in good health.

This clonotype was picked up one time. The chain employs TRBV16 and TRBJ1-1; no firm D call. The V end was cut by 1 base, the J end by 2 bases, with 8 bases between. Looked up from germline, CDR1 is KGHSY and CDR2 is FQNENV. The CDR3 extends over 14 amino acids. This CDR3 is CASSQYSGNTEAFF. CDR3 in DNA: TGTGCCAGCAGCCAATATTCTGGTAACACTGAAGCTTTCTTT.

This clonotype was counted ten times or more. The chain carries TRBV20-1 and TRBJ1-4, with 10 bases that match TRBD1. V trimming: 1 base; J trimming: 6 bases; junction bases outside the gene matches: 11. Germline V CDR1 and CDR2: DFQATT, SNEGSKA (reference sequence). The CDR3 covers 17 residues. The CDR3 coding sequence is TGCAGTGCTAGAGGCCCGGGACAGGGGTTTGAGGATGAAAAACTGTTTTTT. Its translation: CSARGPGQGFEDEKLFF.

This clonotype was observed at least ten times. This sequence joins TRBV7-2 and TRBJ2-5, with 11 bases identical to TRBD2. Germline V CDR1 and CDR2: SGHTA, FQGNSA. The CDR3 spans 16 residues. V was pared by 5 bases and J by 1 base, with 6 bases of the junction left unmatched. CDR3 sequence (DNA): TGTGCCAGCAGCAAGAGTAGCGGGAGGGGCCAAGAGACCCAGTACTTC. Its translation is CASSKSSGRGQETQYF.

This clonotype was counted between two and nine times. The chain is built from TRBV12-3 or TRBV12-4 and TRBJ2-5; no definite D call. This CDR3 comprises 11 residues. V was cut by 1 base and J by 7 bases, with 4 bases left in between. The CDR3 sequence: CASSLGRTQYF. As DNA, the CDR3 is TGTGCCAGCAGTTTAGGGCGGACCCAGTACTTC.

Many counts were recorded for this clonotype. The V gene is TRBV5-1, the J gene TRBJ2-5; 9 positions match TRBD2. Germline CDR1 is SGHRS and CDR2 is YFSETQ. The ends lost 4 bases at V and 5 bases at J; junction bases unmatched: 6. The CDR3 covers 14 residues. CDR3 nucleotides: TGCGCCAGCAGCCCGGGACTAGCATCCGAGACCCAGTACTTC. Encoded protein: CASSPGLASETQYF.

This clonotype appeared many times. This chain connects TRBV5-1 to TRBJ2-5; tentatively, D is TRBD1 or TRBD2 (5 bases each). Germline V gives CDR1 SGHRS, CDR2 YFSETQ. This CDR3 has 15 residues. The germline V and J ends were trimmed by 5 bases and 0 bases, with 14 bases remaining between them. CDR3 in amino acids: CASSTLPGHQETQYF. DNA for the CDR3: TGCGCCAGCAGTACCCTACCGGGACACCAAGAGACCCAGTACTTC.

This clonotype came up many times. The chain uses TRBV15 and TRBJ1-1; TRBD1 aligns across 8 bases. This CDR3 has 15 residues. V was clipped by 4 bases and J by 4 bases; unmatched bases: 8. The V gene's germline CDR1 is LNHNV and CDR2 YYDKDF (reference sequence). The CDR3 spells CATSTSTGEGTEAFF. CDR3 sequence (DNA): TGTGCCACCAGCACCTCGACAGGGGAAGGCACTGAAGCTTTCTTT.

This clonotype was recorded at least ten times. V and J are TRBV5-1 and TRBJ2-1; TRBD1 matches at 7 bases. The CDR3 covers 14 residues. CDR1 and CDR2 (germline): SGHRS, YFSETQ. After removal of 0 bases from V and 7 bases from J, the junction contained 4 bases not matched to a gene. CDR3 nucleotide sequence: TGCGCCAGCAGCTTGGAAGGGGGCTGGAATGAGCAGTTCTTC. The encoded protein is CASSLEGGWNEQFF.

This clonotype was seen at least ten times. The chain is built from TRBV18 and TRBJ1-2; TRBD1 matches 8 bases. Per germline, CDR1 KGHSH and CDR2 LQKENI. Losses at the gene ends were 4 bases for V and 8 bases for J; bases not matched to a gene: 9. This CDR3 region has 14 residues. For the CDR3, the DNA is TGTGCCAGCTCACAGGACAGGGAAATATACGGCTACACCTTC. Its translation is CASSQDREIYGYTF.

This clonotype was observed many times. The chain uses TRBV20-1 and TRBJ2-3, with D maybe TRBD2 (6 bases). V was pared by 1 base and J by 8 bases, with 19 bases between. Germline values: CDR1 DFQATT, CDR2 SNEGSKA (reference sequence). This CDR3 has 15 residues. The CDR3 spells CSARVSGPFGGTQYF. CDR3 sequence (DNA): TGCAGTGCTAGAGTGTCAGGGCCCTTCGGGGGTACGCAGTATTTT.

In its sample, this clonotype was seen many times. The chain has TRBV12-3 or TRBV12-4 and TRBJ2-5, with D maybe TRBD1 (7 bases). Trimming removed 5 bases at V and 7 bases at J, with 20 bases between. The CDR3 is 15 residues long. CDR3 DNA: TGTGCCAGCAGTCCCGGTCAGGGGGGCATCGGGACCCAGTACTTC. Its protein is CASSPGQGGIGTQYF.

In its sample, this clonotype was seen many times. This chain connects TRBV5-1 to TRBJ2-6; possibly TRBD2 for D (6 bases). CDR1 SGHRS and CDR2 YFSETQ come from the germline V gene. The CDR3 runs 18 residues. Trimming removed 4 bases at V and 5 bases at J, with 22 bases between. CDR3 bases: TGCGCCAGCAGCGTAGGTCTACCGGGACTTGCGCGGGCCAACGTCCTGACTTTC. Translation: CASSVGLPGLARANVLTF.

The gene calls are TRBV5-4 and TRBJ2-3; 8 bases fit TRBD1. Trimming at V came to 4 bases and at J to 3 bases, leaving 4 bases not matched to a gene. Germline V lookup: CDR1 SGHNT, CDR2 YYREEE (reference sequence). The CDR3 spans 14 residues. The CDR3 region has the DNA TGTGCCAGCAGCCCTACAGGGGGGACAGATACGCAGTATTTT. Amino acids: CASSPTGGTDTQYF.

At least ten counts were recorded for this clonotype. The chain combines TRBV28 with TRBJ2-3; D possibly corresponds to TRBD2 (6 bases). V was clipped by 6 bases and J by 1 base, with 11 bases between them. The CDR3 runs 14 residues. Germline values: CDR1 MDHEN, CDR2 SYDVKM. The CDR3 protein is CASSSGARTDTQYF. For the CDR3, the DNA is TGTGCCAGCAGCTCGGGAGCGCGCACAGATACGCAGTATTTT. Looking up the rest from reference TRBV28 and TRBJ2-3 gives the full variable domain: DVKVTQSSRYLVKRTGEKVFLECVQDMDHENMFWYRQDPGLGLRLIYFSYDVKMKEKGDIPEGYSVSREKKERFSLILESASTNQTSMYLCASSSGARTDTQYFGPGTRLTVL.

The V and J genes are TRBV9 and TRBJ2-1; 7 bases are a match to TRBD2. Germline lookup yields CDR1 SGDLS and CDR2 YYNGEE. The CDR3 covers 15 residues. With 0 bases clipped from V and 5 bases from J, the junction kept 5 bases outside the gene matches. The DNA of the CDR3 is TGTGCCAGCAGCGTAGACCCTAGCGGCGACAATGAGCAGTTCTTC. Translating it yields CASSVDPSGDNEQFF.

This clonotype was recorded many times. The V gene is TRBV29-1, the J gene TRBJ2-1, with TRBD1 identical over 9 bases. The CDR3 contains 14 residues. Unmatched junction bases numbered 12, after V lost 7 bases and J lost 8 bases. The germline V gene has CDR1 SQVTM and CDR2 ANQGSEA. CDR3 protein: CSASKAGQGHEQFF. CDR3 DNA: TGCAGCGCCTCAAAGGCGGGACAGGGTCATGAGCAGTTCTTC.

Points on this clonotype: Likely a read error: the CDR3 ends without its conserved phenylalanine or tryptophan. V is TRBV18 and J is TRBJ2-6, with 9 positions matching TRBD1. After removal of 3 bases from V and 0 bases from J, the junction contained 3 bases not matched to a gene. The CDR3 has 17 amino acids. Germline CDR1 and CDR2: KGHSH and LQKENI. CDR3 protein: CASSPVTGGSGANVLTL. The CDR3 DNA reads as TGTGCCAGCTCACCCGTGACAGGGGGCTCTGGGGCCAACGTCCTGACTTTA.

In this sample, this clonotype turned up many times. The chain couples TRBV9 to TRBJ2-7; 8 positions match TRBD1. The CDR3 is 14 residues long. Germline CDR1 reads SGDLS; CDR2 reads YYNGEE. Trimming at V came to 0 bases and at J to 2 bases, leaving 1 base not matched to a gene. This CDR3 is CASSVGTGTYEQYF. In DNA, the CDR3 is TGTGCCAGCAGCGTAGGGACAGGGACCTACGAGCAGTACTTC. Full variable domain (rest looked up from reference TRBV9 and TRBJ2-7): DSGVTQTPKHLITATGQRVTLRCSPRSGDLSVYWYQQSLDQGLQFLIQYYNGEERAKGNILERFSAQQFPDLHSELNLSSLELGDSALYFCASSVGTGTYEQYFGPGTRLTVT.

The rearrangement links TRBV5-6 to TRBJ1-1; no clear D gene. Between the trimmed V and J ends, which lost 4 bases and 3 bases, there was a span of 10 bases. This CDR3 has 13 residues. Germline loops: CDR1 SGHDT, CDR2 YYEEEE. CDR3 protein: CASSRVGYTEAFF. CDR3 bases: TGTGCCAGCAGCCGCGTGGGGTACACTGAAGCTTTCTTT.

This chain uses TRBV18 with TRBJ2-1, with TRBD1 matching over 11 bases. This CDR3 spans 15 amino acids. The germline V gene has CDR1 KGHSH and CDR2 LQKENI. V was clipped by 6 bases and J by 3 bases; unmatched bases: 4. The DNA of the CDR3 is TGTGCCAGCTCGGCCGGGACAGGGGGCTACAATGAGCAGTTCTTC. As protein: CASSAGTGGYNEQFF.

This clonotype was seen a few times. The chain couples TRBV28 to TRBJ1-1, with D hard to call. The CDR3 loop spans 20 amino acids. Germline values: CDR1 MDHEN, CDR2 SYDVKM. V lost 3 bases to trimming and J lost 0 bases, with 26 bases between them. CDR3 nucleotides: TGTGCCAGCAGTTTCGATACAGATCATACCTCTACCCCTCTGAACACTGAAGCTTTCTTT. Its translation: CASSFDTDHTSTPLNTEAFF.

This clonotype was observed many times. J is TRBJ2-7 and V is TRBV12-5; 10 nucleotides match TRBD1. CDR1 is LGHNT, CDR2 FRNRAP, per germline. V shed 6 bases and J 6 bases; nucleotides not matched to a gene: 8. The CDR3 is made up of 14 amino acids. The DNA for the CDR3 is TGTGCTAGTGGCCCCGGACAGGGGGGGATCGAGCAGTACTTC. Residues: CASGPGQGGIEQYF.

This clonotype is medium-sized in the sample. CDR3 DNA sequence: TGTGCCAGCAGTGAAGCCTTCCTAGCGGGAGACCCCTCCTACGAGCAGTACTTC. This gives the protein CASSEAFLAGDPSYEQYF. V usage is TRBV2 and J usage is TRBJ2-7; 10 bases are a match to TRBD2. J gave up 0 bases and V 0 bases, and 8 bases lay outside the gene matches. This CDR3 comprises 18 residues. The germline V gene has CDR1 SNHLY and CDR2 FYNNEI. The variable domain in full, completed from reference TRBV2 and TRBJ2-7, reads EPEVTQTPSHQVTQMGQEVILRCVPISNHLYFYWYRQILGQKVEFLVSFYNNEISEKSEIFDDQFSVERPDGSNFTLKIRSTKLEDSAMYFCASSEAFLAGDPSYEQYFGPGTRLTVT.

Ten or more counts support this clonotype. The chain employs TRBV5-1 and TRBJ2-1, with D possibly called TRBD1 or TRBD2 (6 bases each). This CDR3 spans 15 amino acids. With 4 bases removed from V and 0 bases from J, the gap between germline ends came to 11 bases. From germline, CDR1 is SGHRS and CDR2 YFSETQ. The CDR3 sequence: CASSAEGGSYNEQFF. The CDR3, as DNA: TGCGCCAGCAGCGCGGAGGGGGGCTCCTACAATGAGCAGTTCTTC.

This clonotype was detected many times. The CDR3 here is CSATSGAGSGNTIYF. CDR3 nucleotide sequence: TGCAGTGCTACATCTGGGGCTGGGTCTGGAAACACCATATATTTT. The chain combines TRBV20-1 with TRBJ1-3, with D maybe TRBD1 (5 bases). This CDR3 is 15 amino acids long. CDR1 and CDR2 (germline): DFQATT, SNEGSKA (reference sequence). Trimming took 4 bases from V and 1 from J, leaving 14 bases between them.

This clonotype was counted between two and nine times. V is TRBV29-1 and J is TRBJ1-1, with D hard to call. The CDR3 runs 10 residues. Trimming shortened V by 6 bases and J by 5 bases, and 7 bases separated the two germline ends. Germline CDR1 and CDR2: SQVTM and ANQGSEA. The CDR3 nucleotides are TGCAGCGTCTGGACGACTGAAGCTTTCTTT. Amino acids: CSVWTTEAFF.